This paragraph covers one T cell receptor (beta chain) sequence. Its antigen is not identified. An end of the junction differs from the germline gene, which may be a read error. This specimen belongs to a study of cytomegalovirus exposure and HLA in healthy donors. The study, taken as a whole, reports: Common viral pathogens (according to a later analysis) appeared linked to several of the most significant clusters. A later analysis, which compared TCR beta chains of equal frequency, found the HLA-associated ones more clonally expanded.

All the people who gave samples were healthy bone marrow donors. The PCR used 60 Vbeta and 13 Jbeta primers. Profiling relied on immunoSEQ multiplex PCR, and the TCRdb table lists in-frame clones only, not all of them. The profile shows about 200,000 clones, about 86% of them singletons. The germline V gene has CDR1 SNHLY and CDR2 FYNNEI. The CDR3 runs to 19 residues. The receptor comes from a man aged 40-55 years in good health and CMV-seropositive. The V call is TRBV2, the J call TRBJ2-6; 9 positions agree with TRBD1. Sequencing was performed on PBMCs. The CDR3 DNA sequence: TGTGCCAGCAGTGAAGTTGGGACAGGGCTTGGATCTGGGGCCAACGGCCTGACTTTC. Its protein is CASSEVGTGLGSGANGLTF.